The 25 T cell receptor beta chains below all came from one sample that was sequenced in a study of early T cells in non-severe SARS-CoV-2 infection (dated by TCRdb to the early 2020s). Library generation was performed with 5' RACE. This sample was sequenced with a NextSeq 500. TCRdb reprocessed the public reads (quality trimming at Q25 with fastp, clone calling with MiXCR) and kept in-frame beta chains. Entries that share a CDR3 protein sequence are merged under the most common genes and DNA. In this sample the table shows about 27,000 distinct CDR3 sequences, 2.9% of which occur a single time. Clones ranked in the top ten supply around 0.72% of the sample. Specimen: whole blood. The receptors here all came from an adult who was a healthcare worker with PCR-confirmed SARS-CoV-2 infection or an uninfected control (not recorded which).

This clonotype has ten or more counts. J is TRBJ2-1 and V is TRBV20-1; the D gene could be TRBD1 or TRBD2 (5 bases each). Germline V gene data show CDR1 as DFQATT and CDR2 as SNEGSKA (reference sequence). This CDR3 contains 15 residues. In DNA, the CDR3 is TGCAGCCCGGATGGCTGGGGGAGCTCCTACAATGAGCAGTTCTTC. Translated, it gives CSPDGWGSSYNEQFF.

This clonotype came up many times. The chain combines TRBV12-3 or TRBV12-4 with TRBJ2-3; 10 positions agree with TRBD1. The V segment lost 5 bases and the J segment 0 bases; nucleotides outside the gene matches: 2. The CDR3 length is 15 residues. CDR3 sequence reads: CASSGTGESTDTQYF. CDR3 in DNA: TGTGCCAGCAGTGGGACAGGGGAAAGCACAGATACGCAGTATTTT.

The J gene is TRBJ2-2, the V gene TRBV6-2 or TRBV6-3; no clear D gene. The CDR3 is 13 amino acids. In germline, CDR1 is MNHEY, CDR2 SVGEGT. V was trimmed by 6 bases and J by 7 bases, leaving 12 bases between them. CDR3 sequence (DNA): TGTGCCAGCAGAAACCAGGTGGTCGGGGAGCTGTTTTTT. Its protein is CASRNQVVGELFF.

This clonotype has a count of ten or more. The J gene is TRBJ2-3, the V gene TRBV7-8; D possibly corresponds to TRBD2 (5 bases). CDR1 SGHVS and CDR2 FQNEAQ come from the germline V gene. V was clipped by 5 bases and J by 6 bases, with 21 bases between them. CDR3 size: 16 residues. This CDR3 is CASSPRGLTDFDTQYF. The DNA of the CDR3 is TGTGCCAGCAGCCCTCGCGGACTGACCGACTTTGATACGCAGTATTTT. Using reference TRBV7-8 and TRBJ2-3 for the parts outside the CDR3, the full variable domain is GAGVSQSPRYKVAKRGQDVALRCDPISGHVSLFWYQQALGQGPEFLTYFQNEAQLDKSGLPSDRFFAERPEGSVSTLKIQRTQQEDSAVYLCASSPRGLTDFDTQYFGPGTRLTVL.

At least ten counts were recorded for this clonotype. This chain connects TRBV9 to TRBJ1-2; D gene ambiguous. This CDR3 comprises 12 residues. Germline V gene sequence: CDR1 SGDLS, CDR2 YYNGEE. The V and J ends lost 3 bases and 7 bases respectively, with 10 bases between them. Written as DNA, the CDR3 is TGTGCCAGCAGCGCCGGGGAGGGTGGCTACACCTTC. Protein: CASSAGEGGYTF.

This clonotype has at least ten counts. The rearrangement links TRBV7-2 to TRBJ2-1; no clear D. This CDR3 spans 13 amino acids. Germline V CDR1 and CDR2: SGHTA, FQGNSA. Trimming pared 0 bases from V and 10 bases from J, leaving 10 bases between. The CDR3 sequence: CASSLAFGWEQFF. The CDR3 DNA reads as TGTGCCAGCAGCTTAGCGTTCGGGTGGGAGCAGTTCTTC.

This clonotype was detected many times. CDR3 in amino acids: CASSTYNQETQYF. CDR3 DNA sequence: TGTGCCAGCAGCACCTACAACCAAGAGACCCAGTACTTC. The V call is TRBV7-9, the J call TRBJ2-5; no clear D. Germline V gene sequence: CDR1 SEHNR, CDR2 FQNEAQ (reference sequence). V was trimmed by 5 bases and J by 0 bases, leaving 7 bases between them. The CDR3 extends over 13 amino acids.

Ten or more counts support this clonotype. The J gene is TRBJ2-2, the V gene TRBV12-3 or TRBV12-4; D not certain. This CDR3 contains 13 residues. The V end was cut by 8 bases, the J end by 4 bases, with 11 bases between. The CDR3 region has the DNA TGTGCCAGCCCCCAACGGTTCACCGGGGAGCTGTTTTTT. Its protein product is CASPQRFTGELFF.

This clonotype has a count of ten or more. This CDR3 reads CSVEQGPGEKLFF. The CDR3 nucleotides are TGCAGCGTTGAGCAGGGGCCGGGGGAAAAACTGTTTTTT. The chain is built from TRBV29-1 and TRBJ1-4; D is possibly TRBD1 (6 bases). The CDR3 has 13 residues. CDR1 and CDR2 (germline): SQVTM, ANQGSEA. The V and J ends lost 3 bases and 8 bases respectively, with 13 bases between them.

This clonotype was recorded many times. The gene calls are TRBV29-1 and TRBJ1-1; D unresolved. Per germline, CDR1 SQVTM and CDR2 ANQGSEA. The CDR3 sequence is 14 residues long. Trimming left V 3 bases short and J 3 bases short, with 14 bases between. The CDR3 sequence is CSVDKRQAHTEAFF. The CDR3 bases are TGCAGCGTTGACAAACGGCAGGCGCACACTGAAGCTTTCTTT.

This clonotype was seen repeatedly, ten times or more. CDR3 region: CATSDSWDSNEQFF. The CDR3 region has the DNA TGTGCCACCAGTGATTCATGGGACAGCAATGAGCAGTTCTTC. The rearrangement joins TRBV24-1 to TRBJ2-1; 7 bases are a match to TRBD1. CDR3 length: 14 residues. Germline CDR1 is KGHDR and CDR2 is SFDVKD. Trimming removed 2 bases from V and 6 bases from J; junction bases left unmatched: 3.

This clonotype was seen at least ten times. V gene TRBV6-1 combines with J gene TRBJ1-5; TRBD1 matches at 8 bases. The CDR3 has 15 amino acids. The V and J ends lost 4 bases and 3 bases, in that order; junction bases with no gene match: 5. The germline V gene has CDR1 MNHNS and CDR2 SASEGT. This CDR3 is CASSAGQENNQPQHF. DNA of the CDR3: TGTGCCAGCAGTGCGGGACAGGAAAACAATCAGCCCCAGCATTTT.

The chain carries TRBV11-2 and TRBJ2-3; D gene uncertain. The CDR3 has 12 amino acids. V shed 1 base and J shed 11 bases, with 10 bases lying between them. Germline CDR1 and CDR2: SGHAT and FQNNGV. The CDR3 sequence: CASSLGQFGQYF. Written as DNA, the CDR3 is TGTGCCAGCAGCTTAGGCCAGTTCGGGCAGTATTTT.

This clonotype has a count of ten or more. The chain carries TRBV30 and TRBJ1-2; D is possibly TRBD1 (5 bases). The germline V and J ends were trimmed by 2 bases and 6 bases, with 13 bases remaining between them. CDR3 size: 13 residues. In germline, CDR1 is GTSNPN, CDR2 SVGIG (reference sequence). CDR3 sequence: CAWSWGEGNGYTF. The CDR3 DNA reads TGTGCCTGGAGTTGGGGGGAAGGTAATGGCTACACCTTC.

This clonotype was counted ten times or more. The rearrangement links TRBV10-3 to TRBJ2-3; D gene ambiguous. V dropped 2 bases and J dropped 1 base, with 10 bases sitting between them. The CDR3 totals 15 residues. Looked up from germline, CDR1 is ENHRY and CDR2 is SYGVKD. For the CDR3, the DNA is TGTGCCATCAGTGAGGGGGTTATCGGCACAGATACGCAGTATTTT. Translating it yields CAISEGVIGTDTQYF.

This clonotype was detected ten times or more. The rearrangement joins TRBV20-1 to TRBJ1-5, with 10 bases that match TRBD1. J was trimmed by 6 bases and V by 6 bases; bases with no gene match: 17. There are 17 residues in the CDR3. CDR1 and CDR2 from the germline V gene are DFQATT and SNEGSKA (reference sequence). Here the CDR3 DNA reads TGCAGTGCCACACACTCTGGTGGGACAGGGGCCTCTCAGCCCCAGCATTTT. Translated, it gives CSATHSGGTGASQPQHF.

This clonotype was picked up many times. The J gene is TRBJ2-6, the V gene TRBV19; 7 positions agree with TRBD1. Germline V gene lookup returns CDR1 LNHDA and CDR2 SQIVND (reference sequence). CDR3 length: 17 residues. Trimming at V came to 6 bases and at J to 1 base, leaving 9 bases not matched to a gene. The CDR3 DNA reads TGTGCCAGTAGCCGACAGGGCCTAGGATCTGGGGCCAACGTCCTGACTTTC. This codes for CASSRQGLGSGANVLTF.

This clonotype was detected ten times or more. This chain connects TRBV4-1 to TRBJ2-4; D gene ambiguous. Germline CDR1 reads MGHRA; CDR2 reads YSYEKL. The V and J ends lost 2 bases and 0 bases respectively, with 8 bases between them. The CDR3 is 15 amino acids. The CDR3 bases are TGCGCCAGCAGCCAATTGGGCCTAGCCAAAAACATTCAGTACTTC. This translates into CASSQLGLAKNIQYF.

This clonotype occurred many times. The chain couples TRBV5-1 to TRBJ1-6, with a possible D match to TRBD1 (5 bases). The V end was cut by 4 bases, the J end by 8 bases, with 13 bases between. Germline V CDR1 and CDR2: SGHRS, YFSETQ. The CDR3 runs to 14 residues. CDR3 nucleotides: TGCGCCAGCAGCCGCGCCGGGGGAGATTCACCCCTCCACTTT. Translating it yields CASSRAGGDSPLHF.

There are many counts of this clonotype. The chain couples TRBV2 to TRBJ1-5; no clear D. Germline V gives CDR1 SNHLY, CDR2 FYNNEI. V shed 1 base and J shed 4 bases, with 14 bases lying between them. The CDR3 loop spans 16 amino acids. DNA of the CDR3: TGTGCCAGCAGTGAAGTGACGGCTAATAGGAATCAGCCCCAGCATTTT. Protein: CASSEVTANRNQPQHF.

This sequence joins TRBV5-1 and TRBJ2-2; D unresolved. The CDR3 sequence is 16 residues long. The germline V and J ends were trimmed by 6 bases and 0 bases, with 15 bases remaining between them. CDR1 and CDR2 (germline): SGHRS, YFSETQ. The CDR3 DNA reads TGCGCCAGCATAGCAAGCCCGGCGGCGAACACCGGGGAGCTGTTTTTT. Its protein product is CASIASPAANTGELFF.

This clonotype was seen many times. This chain links TRBV18 with TRBJ1-1, with TRBD1 identical over 9 bases. Germline-derived CDR1 and CDR2 are KGHSH and LQKENI. The CDR3 extends over 16 amino acids. V lost 1 base to trimming and J lost 2 bases; unmatched junction nucleotides: 5. Here the CDR3 reads CASSPLGQGGNTEAFF. As DNA, the CDR3 is TGTGCCAGCTCACCACTGGGACAGGGAGGTAACACTGAAGCTTTCTTT.

The sample holds many counts of this clonotype. V usage is TRBV5-1 and J usage is TRBJ2-1; TRBD2 matches at 11 bases. V gave up 2 bases and J gave up 4 bases; unmatched junction bases: 14. The V gene's germline CDR1 is SGHRS and CDR2 YFSETQ. This CDR3 spans 19 amino acids. CDR3 sequence (DNA): TGCGCCAGCAGCTTCGGTCTCCTAGCGGGGGGAGAGACATACAATGAGCAGTTCTTC. Translating gives CASSFGLLAGGETYNEQFF.

This clonotype was counted ten times or more. The chain joins TRBV12-3 or TRBV12-4 to TRBJ1-2, with D possibly being TRBD1 (6 bases). V lost 6 bases and J 5 bases, leaving 22 bases between the germline ends. The CDR3 runs to 16 residues. The CDR3 DNA sequence: TGTGCCAGCAGACCAACAGGGATTTCGGACCCTTATGGCTACACCTTC. Translated: CASRPTGISDPYGYTF.

This clonotype was detected many times. The V call is TRBV27, the J call TRBJ1-1; the D is unclear. This CDR3 spans 12 amino acids. The germline V gene encodes CDR1 MNHEY and CDR2 SMNVEV (reference sequence). The V gene lost 3 bases and the J gene lost 5 bases, with 7 bases spanning the gap. CDR3 loop: CASSLSGTEAFF. CDR3 nucleotides: TGTGCCAGCAGTTTGTCGGGTACTGAAGCTTTCTTT.